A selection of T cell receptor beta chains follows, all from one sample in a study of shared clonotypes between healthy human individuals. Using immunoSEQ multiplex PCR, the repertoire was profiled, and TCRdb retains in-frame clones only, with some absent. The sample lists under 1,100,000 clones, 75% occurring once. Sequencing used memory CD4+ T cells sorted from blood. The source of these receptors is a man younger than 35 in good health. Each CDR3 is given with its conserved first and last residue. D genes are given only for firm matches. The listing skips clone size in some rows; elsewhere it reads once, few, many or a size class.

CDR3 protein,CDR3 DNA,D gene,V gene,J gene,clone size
CASSLAGVGADTQYF,TGTGCCAGCAGCTTAGCGGGAGTCGGGGCAGATACGCAGTATTTT,NA,TRBV7-9,TRBJ2-3,many
CASSSGNTIYF,TGTGCCAGCAGCTCTGGAAACACCATATATTTT,NA,TRBV7-2,TRBJ1-3,NA
CASSLGGYREKLFF,TGTGCCAGCAGTTTAGGGGGGTATAGGGAAAAACTGTTTTTT,NA,TRBV7-2,TRBJ1-4,NA
CASTMAGLLNQPQHF,TGTGCCAGCACCATGGCGGGCTTGCTCAATCAGCCCCAGCATTTT,NA,TRBV28,TRBJ1-5,NA
CASSLGGGSPEQFF,TGTGCCAGCAGCTTAGGAGGGGGGAGTCCTGAGCAGTTCTTC,NA,TRBV7-2,TRBJ2-1,NA
CASSPLGSGGTYEQYF,TGTGCCAGCAGTCCCCTGGGTAGCGGGGGGACCTACGAGCAGTACTTC,TRBD2,TRBV6-6,TRBJ2-7,NA
CASSLRQGRTGELFF,TGTGCCAGCAGTTTGAGACAGGGGAGGACCGGGGAGCTGTTTTTT,TRBD1,TRBV6-5,TRBJ2-2,NA
CASSAHSGSIRYEQYF,TGTGCCAGCAGTGCCCACTCTGGGAGCATCAGGTACGAGCAGTACTTC,NA,TRBV25-1,TRBJ2-7,NA
CASSDSTVGEQYF,TGTGCCAGCAGTGACTCTACCGTGGGGGAGCAGTACTTC,NA,TRBV6-1,TRBJ2-7,NA
CASSFLGPYEQYF,TGTGCCAGCAGCTTCTTGGGGCCCTACGAGCAGTACTTC,NA,TRBV5-6,TRBJ2-7,NA
CSVAAGLGYEQYF,TGCAGCGTTGCGGCGGGGCTCGGCTACGAGCAGTACTTC,NA,TRBV29-1,TRBJ2-7,NA
CASSTGTDYGYTF,TGTGCCAGCAGTACCGGGACGGACTATGGCTACACCTTC,NA,TRBV6-5,TRBJ1-2,NA
CASSLLNRGDTEAFF,TGTGCCAGCAGCTTATTGAACAGGGGTGACACTGAAGCTTTCTTT,TRBD1,TRBV7-9,TRBJ1-1,NA
CASSLAIPLQETQYF,TGTGCCAGCAGCTTAGCAATACCACTGCAAGAGACCCAGTACTTC,NA,TRBV7-8,TRBJ2-5,NA
CASSPRGGASTYEQYF,TGTGCCAGCAGCCCAAGGGGGGGCGCTTCAACCTACGAGCAGTACTTC,NA,TRBV11-2,TRBJ2-7,NA
CASSPMTSGMAEQYF,TGTGCCAGCTCACCAATGACTAGCGGGATGGCCGAGCAGTACTTC,TRBD2,TRBV18,TRBJ2-7,NA
CASRLDRNTEAFF,TGTGCCAGCAGATTGGACAGAAACACTGAAGCTTTCTTT,NA,TRBV28,TRBJ1-1,NA
CASSRTRGDTQYF,TGTGCCAGCAGTCGGACTAGGGGGGATACGCAGTATTTT,NA,TRBV6-5,TRBJ2-3,NA
CASNLEGSRANVLTF,TGTGCCAGTAACCTTGAGGGGTCAAGGGCCAACGTCCTGACTTTC,NA,TRBV19,TRBJ2-6,NA
CASSPPLAESYTQYF,TGTGCCAGCTCACCACCGTTGGCCGAGTCGTATACGCAGTATTTT,NA,TRBV18,TRBJ2-3,NA
CASSSQQGAITYEQYF,TGCGCCAGCAGCTCCCAACAGGGGGCCATTACCTACGAGCAGTACTTC,TRBD1,TRBV5-1,TRBJ2-7,many
CASRSGDENTIYF,TGCGCCAGCAGATCAGGGGACGAAAACACCATATATTTT,NA,TRBV5-1,TRBJ1-3,NA
CASSDLSYREQYF,TGTGCCAGCAGTGACTTAAGTTATCGCGAGCAGTACTTC,NA,TRBV6-4,TRBJ2-7,NA
CASSQEASGYNEQFF,TGCGCCAGCAGCCAAGAGGCTAGCGGGTATAATGAGCAGTTCTTC,TRBD2,TRBV4-3,TRBJ2-1,NA
CASSSLHEHF,TGTGCCAGCAGCTCCCTTCACGAGCATTTT,NA,TRBV5-6,TRBJ1-5,NA
CASNPSGGLETQYF,TGTGCCAGTAACCCAAGCGGGGGCTTGGAGACCCAGTACTTC,TRBD2,TRBV19,TRBJ2-5,NA
CASSEAAKRTGELFF,TGTGCCAGCAGTGAAGCCGCTAAACGGACCGGGGAGCTGTTTTTT,NA,TRBV2,TRBJ2-2,few
CSVGGGGNQPQHF,TGCAGCGTTGGGGGGGGAGGCAATCAGCCCCAGCATTTT,NA,TRBV29-1,TRBJ1-5,NA
CASSIGTAHNSPLHF,TGTGCCAGTAGTATTGGAACAGCCCATAATTCACCCCTCCACTTT,NA,TRBV19,TRBJ1-6,NA
CASSYGGGNQPQHF,TGTGCCAGCAGTTACGGCGGGGGCAATCAGCCCCAGCATTTT,NA,TRBV6-5,TRBJ1-5,NA
CAGSGTSGRALTKDTQYF,TGTGCCGGGTCCGGGACTAGCGGGAGGGCCTTGACGAAAGATACGCAGTATTTT,TRBD2,TRBV30,TRBJ2-3,NA
CASSLSSPGQRKAFF,TGTGCCAGCAGTTTGTCCAGCCCGGGACAGCGTAAAGCTTTCTTT,TRBD1,TRBV28,TRBJ1-1,NA
CASSYGGGMGYTF,TGTGCCAGCAGTTACGGCGGCGGGATGGGCTACACCTTC,NA,TRBV6-5,TRBJ1-2,NA
CASSRGQGVYEQYF,TGTGCCAGCAGTCGTGGACAGGGGGTCTACGAGCAGTACTTC,TRBD1,TRBV27,TRBJ2-7,NA
CASSLSLAGPYEQYF,TGTGCCAGCAGTTTATCGTTGGCAGGGCCGTACGAGCAGTACTTC,NA,TRBV27,TRBJ2-7,few
CASSFGQVMNTEAFF,TGTGCCAGCAGTTTCGGTCAGGTCATGAACACTGAAGCTTTCTTT,NA,TRBV28,TRBJ1-1,NA
CATYPPGQEAGAFF,TGTGCCACTTATCCTCCGGGACAGGAGGCGGGAGCTTTCTTT,TRBD1,TRBV28,TRBJ1-1,NA
CASSFRGGPLTDTQYF,TGTGCCAGCAGTTTTCGGGGGGGCCCTCTCACAGATACGCAGTATTTT,TRBD2,TRBV27,TRBJ2-3,NA
CASRGDAGANVLTF,TGTGCCAGCAGGGGGGACGCTGGGGCCAACGTCCTGACTTTC,NA,TRBV4-2,TRBJ2-6,few
CASSQVGAGAETQYF,TGTGCCAGCAGCCAAGTCGGAGCGGGGGCAGAGACCCAGTACTTC,TRBD2,TRBV14,TRBJ2-5,NA
CASSLLSGMDIQYF,TGTGCCAGCAGCTTGTTGTCAGGAATGGACATTCAGTACTTC,NA,TRBV5-4,TRBJ2-4,NA
CASSPGTGVSNYGYTF,TGTGCCAGCTCACCAGGGACGGGGGTTTCTAACTATGGCTACACCTTC,NA,TRBV18,TRBJ1-2,NA
CASRRSSGTDTQYF,TGTGCCAGCAGGCGGTCTAGCGGCACAGATACGCAGTATTTT,NA,TRBV25-1,TRBJ2-3,NA
CASTQEGSRGTQYF,TGTGCCAGCACCCAAGAAGGGTCTCGAGGGACGCAGTATTTT,NA,TRBV7-2,TRBJ2-3,NA
CASSLVSGSHNF,TGTGCCAGCAGCTTAGTTTCAGGGAGTCACAATTTT,NA,TRBV7-9,TRBJ1-4,NA
CASSPRTGSAFF,TGTGCCAGCAGCCCTCGGACAGGTTCAGCTTTCTTT,TRBD1,TRBV7-9,TRBJ1-1,NA
CASSRRTDYEQYF,TGCGCCAGCAGCCGTAGGACAGACTACGAGCAGTACTTC,NA,TRBV4-1,TRBJ2-7,NA
CSVGHTLGHGYTF,TGCAGCGTTGGCCACACCCTGGGCCATGGCTACACCTTC,NA,TRBV29-1,TRBJ1-2,NA
CASSFGGDPYQETQYF,TGTGCCAGCAGCTTCGGGGGCGATCCGTACCAAGAGACCCAGTACTTC,NA,TRBV11-2,TRBJ2-5,NA
CASSGQGGVQPQHF,TGTGCCAGCAGTGGACAGGGGGGGGTGCAGCCCCAGCATTTT,TRBD1,TRBV2,TRBJ1-5,NA
CAISAGTGGNEQFF,TGTGCCATCAGTGCCGGGACAGGGGGCAATGAGCAGTTCTTC,TRBD1,TRBV10-3,TRBJ2-1,NA
CASSLGGANYGYTF,TGTGCCAGCAGCTTAGGGGGAGCTAACTATGGCTACACCTTC,NA,TRBV7-3,TRBJ1-2,NA
CASSLVGADTQYF,TGTGCCAGCAGTTTAGTTGGTGCAGATACGCAGTATTTT,NA,TRBV28,TRBJ2-3,few
CASRRGGTGELFF,TGTGCCAGCCGCCGAGGGGGCACCGGGGAGCTGTTTTTT,NA,TRBV27,TRBJ2-2,NA
CASSQGVGGVKNIQYF,TGCGCCAGCAGCCAAGGCGTCGGGGGTGTCAAAAACATTCAGTACTTC,NA,TRBV4-1,TRBJ2-4,NA
CAIGQGADTQYF,TGTGCCATCGGACAGGGAGCAGATACGCAGTATTTT,TRBD1,TRBV2,TRBJ2-3,many
CASSSAGGTYEQYF,TGTGCCAGTAGTTCTGCGGGTGGAACCTACGAGCAGTACTTC,NA,TRBV19,TRBJ2-7,NA
CASGLLEPQHF,TGTGCCAGCGGCCTCTTGGAGCCCCAGCATTTT,NA,TRBV28,TRBJ1-5,NA
CASSRMWTVDTEAFF,TGTGCCAGCAGCCGTATGTGGACAGTGGACACTGAAGCTTTCTTT,NA,TRBV9,TRBJ1-1,NA
CASSLDRWGGGTYEQYF,TGTGCCAGCAGCTTAGATAGATGGGGAGGAGGGACCTACGAGCAGTACTTC,NA,TRBV11-2,TRBJ2-7,NA